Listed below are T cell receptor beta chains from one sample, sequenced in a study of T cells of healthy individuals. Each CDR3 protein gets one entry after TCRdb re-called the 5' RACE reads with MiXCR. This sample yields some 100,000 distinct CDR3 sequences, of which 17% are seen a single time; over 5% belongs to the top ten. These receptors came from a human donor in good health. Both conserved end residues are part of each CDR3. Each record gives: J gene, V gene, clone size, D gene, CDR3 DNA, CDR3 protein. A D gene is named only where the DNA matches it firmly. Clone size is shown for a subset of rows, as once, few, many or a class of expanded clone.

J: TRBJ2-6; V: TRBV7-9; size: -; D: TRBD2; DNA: TGTGCCAGCAGCTTAGGTAGCGGGCCCAGATTGAGGGGGGCCAACGTCCTGACTTTC; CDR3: CASSLGSGPRLRGANVLTF
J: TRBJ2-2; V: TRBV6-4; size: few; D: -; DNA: TGTGCCAGCAGTGACAAGGAAACCGGGGAGCTGTTTTTT; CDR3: CASSDKETGELFF
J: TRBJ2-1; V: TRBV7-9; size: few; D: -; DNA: TGTGCCAGCAGCTTAGCTGAGCAGTTCTTC; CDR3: CASSLAEQFF
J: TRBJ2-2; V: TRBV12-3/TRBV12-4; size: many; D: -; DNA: TGTGCCAGCAGAACCTTACCCGGGGAGCTGTTTTTT; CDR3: CASRTLPGELFF
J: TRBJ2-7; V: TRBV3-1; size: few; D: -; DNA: TGTGCCAGCAGCCTTGGACAGAACGCCTACGTAGAGCAGTACTTC; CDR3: CASSLGQNAYVEQYF
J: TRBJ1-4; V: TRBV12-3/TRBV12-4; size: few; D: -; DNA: TGTGCCAGCAGTTTCTCTGGACAGTCGGTAAAACTGTTTTTT; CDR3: CASSFSGQSVKLFF
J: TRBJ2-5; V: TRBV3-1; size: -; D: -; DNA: TGTGCCAGCAGCCAAGGCCTACTGGGGGGCCTCGGGGAGACCCAGTACTTC; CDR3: CASSQGLLGGLGETQYF
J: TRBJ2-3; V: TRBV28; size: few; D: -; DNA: TGTGCCAGCGTCGCTGGAGTAGGCACTCAGTATTTT; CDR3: CASVAGVGTQYF
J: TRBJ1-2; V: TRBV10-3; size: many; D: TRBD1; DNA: TGTGCCATCAACCCGGGACAGCCGAAGATTTATGGCTACACCTTC; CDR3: CAINPGQPKIYGYTF
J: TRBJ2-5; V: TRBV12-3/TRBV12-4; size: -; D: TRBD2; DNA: TGTGCCAGCAGTTCCTCAACTAGCGGAGAGACCCAGTACTTC; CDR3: CASSSSTSGETQYF
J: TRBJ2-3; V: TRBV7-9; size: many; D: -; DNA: TGTGCCAGCAGCTTCAGAGTAGATACGCAGTATTTT; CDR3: CASSFRVDTQYF
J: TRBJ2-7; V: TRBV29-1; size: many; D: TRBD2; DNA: TGCAGCGTTGGGGTTAGCGGGAGGATATACGAGCAGTACTTC; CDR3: CSVGVSGRIYEQYF
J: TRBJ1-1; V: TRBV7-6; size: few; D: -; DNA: TGTGCCAGCAGAGGAGACACTGAAGCTTTCTTT; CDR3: CASRGDTEAFF
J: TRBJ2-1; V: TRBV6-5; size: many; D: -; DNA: TGTGCCAGCAGTTACTCAGAACACGTCACCTACAATGAGCAGTTCTTC; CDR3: CASSYSEHVTYNEQFF
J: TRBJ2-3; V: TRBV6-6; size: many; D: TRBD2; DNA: TGTGCCAGCAGTTACTCGCGGACTAGAGGAGATACGCAGTATTTT; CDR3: CASSYSRTRGDTQYF
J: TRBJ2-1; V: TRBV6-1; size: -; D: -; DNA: TGTGCCAGCAGTGAAAAACCGGGCTCCTACAATGAGCAGTTCTTC; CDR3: CASSEKPGSYNEQFF
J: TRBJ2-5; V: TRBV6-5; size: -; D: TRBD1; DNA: TGTGCCAGCAGTTCCCAGACAGGGGATAAGACCCAGTACTTC; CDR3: CASSSQTGDKTQYF
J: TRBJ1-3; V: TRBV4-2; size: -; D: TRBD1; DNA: TGTGCCAGCAGCCAAGCGACAGGGGCTGGAAACACCATATATTTT; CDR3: CASSQATGAGNTIYF
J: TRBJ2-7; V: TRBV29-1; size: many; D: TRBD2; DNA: TGCAGCGTTCTAGCGGGAGGGAAAGAGCAGTACTTC; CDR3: CSVLAGGKEQYF
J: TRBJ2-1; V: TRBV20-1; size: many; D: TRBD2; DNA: TGCAGTGCTAGGGAGACTAGCGATAACGAGCAGTTCTTC; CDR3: CSARETSDNEQFF
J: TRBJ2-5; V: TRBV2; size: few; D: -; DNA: TGTGCCAGCAGTGTCGAGGGTGTAGAGACCCAGTACTTC; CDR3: CASSVEGVETQYF
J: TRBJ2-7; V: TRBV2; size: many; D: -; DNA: TGTGCCAGCAGGGGGACTGCCCTTGAATACGAGCAGTACTTC; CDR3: CASRGTALEYEQYF
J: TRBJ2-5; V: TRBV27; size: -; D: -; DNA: TGTGCCAGCAGTTTTCAGCCGTTCTTCGAGACCCAGTACTTC; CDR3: CASSFQPFFETQYF
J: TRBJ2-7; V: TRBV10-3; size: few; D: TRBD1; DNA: TGTGCCATCAGTGAATGGGGGACAGGTTTCAACGAGCAGTACTTC; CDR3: CAISEWGTGFNEQYF
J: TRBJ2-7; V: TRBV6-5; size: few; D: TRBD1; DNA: TGTGCCAGCAGCGTGACAGGGCGCGCGGCCGAGCAGTACTTC; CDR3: CASSVTGRAAEQYF
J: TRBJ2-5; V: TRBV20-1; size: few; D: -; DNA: TGCAGTGCTAGGGGGAGGCAAGAGACCCAGTACTTC; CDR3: CSARGRQETQYF
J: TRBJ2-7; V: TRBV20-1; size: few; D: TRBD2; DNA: TGCAGTGCCGAACGGACTAGCGGGAACTACGAGCAGTACTTC; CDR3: CSAERTSGNYEQYF
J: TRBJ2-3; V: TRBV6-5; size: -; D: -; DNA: TGTGCCAGCAGTTACCGCCCTAGCGCCCTCACAGATACGCAGTATTTT; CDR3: CASSYRPSALTDTQYF
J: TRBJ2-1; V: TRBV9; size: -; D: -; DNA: TGTGCCAGCAGCGTAGCAGGGTTTAATGAGCAGTTCTTC; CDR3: CASSVAGFNEQFF
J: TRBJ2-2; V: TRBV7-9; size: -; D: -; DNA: TGTGCCAGCAGCTTAGAAGGTGGCGGCGGGGAGCTGTTTTTT; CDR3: CASSLEGGGGELFF
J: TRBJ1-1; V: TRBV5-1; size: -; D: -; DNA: TGCGCCAGCAGCCTAGGGACCGAGAGTGAAGCTTTCTTT; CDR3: CASSLGTESEAFF
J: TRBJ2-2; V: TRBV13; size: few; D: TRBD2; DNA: TGTGCCAGCAGCTTCGCGGCTAGCGGGGTCCACGGGGAGCTGTTTTTT; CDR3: CASSFAASGVHGELFF
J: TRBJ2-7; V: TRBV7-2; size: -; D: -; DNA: TGTGCCAGCAGCTTAGTCGGGGAAATCTACGAGCAGTACTTC; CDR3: CASSLVGEIYEQYF
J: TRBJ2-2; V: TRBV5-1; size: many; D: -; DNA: TGCGCCAGCAGCTTGGACAGGCCGACCGGGGAGCTGTTTTTT; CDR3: CASSLDRPTGELFF
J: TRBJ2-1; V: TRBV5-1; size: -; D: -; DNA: TGCGCCAGCAGCTCCAAACAACAGGGTCGAGAGCCCCCCATATTCTACAATGAGCAGTTCTTC; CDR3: CASSSKQQGREPPIFYNEQFF